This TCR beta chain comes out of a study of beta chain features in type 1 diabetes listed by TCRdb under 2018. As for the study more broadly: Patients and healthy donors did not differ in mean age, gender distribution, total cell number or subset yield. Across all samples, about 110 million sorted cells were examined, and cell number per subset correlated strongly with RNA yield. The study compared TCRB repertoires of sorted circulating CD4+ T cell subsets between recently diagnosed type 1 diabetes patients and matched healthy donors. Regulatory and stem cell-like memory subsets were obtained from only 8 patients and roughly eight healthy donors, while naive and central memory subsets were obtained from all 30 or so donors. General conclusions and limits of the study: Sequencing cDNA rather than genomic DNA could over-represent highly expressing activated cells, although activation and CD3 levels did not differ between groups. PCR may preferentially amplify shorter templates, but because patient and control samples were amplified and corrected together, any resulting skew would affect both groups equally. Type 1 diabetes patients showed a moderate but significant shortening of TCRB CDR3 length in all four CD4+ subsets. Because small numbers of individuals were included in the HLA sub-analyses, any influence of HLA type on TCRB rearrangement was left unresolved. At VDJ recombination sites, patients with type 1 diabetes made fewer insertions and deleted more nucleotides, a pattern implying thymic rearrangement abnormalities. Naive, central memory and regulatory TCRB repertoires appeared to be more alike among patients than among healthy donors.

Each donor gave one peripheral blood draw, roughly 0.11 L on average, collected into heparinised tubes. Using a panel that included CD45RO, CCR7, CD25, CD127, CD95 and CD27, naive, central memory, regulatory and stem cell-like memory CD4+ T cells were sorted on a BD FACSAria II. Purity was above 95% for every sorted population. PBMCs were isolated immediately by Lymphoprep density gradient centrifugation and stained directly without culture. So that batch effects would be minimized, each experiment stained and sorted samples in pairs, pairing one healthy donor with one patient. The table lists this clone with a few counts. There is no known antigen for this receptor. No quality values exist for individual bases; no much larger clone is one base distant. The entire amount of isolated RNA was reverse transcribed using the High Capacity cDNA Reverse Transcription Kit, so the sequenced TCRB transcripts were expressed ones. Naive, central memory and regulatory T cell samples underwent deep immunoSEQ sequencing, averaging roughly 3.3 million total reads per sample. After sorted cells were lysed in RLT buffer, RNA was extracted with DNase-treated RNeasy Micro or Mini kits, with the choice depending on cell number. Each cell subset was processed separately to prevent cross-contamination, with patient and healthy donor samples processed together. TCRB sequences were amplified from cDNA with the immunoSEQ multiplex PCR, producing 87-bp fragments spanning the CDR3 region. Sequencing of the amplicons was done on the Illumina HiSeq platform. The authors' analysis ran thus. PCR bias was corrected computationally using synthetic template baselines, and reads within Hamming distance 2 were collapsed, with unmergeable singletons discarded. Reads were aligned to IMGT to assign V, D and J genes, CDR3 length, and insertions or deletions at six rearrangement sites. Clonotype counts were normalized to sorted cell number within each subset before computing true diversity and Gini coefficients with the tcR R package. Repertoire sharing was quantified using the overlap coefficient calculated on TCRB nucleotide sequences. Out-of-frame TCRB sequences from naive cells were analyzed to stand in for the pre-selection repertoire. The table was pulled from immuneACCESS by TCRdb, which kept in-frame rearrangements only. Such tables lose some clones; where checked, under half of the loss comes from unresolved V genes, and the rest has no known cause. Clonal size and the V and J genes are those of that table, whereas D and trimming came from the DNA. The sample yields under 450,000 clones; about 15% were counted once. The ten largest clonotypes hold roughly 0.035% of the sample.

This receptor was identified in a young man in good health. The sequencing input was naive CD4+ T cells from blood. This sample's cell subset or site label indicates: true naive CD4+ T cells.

The bases read TGCAGCGTTGCAGACAACAACTATGGCTACACCTTC. This yields the protein CSVADNNYGYTF. This chain joins TRBV29-1 to TRBJ1-2; the D gene is not confidently resolved. Its CDR3 holds 12 amino acids, cysteine through phenylalanine. Only the CDR3 part of the read is kept: 36 bases, read in frame from the first base. V is pared back by 4 bases and J by 2 bases, with 8 bases lying between the germline termini. Taken from the germline V gene, the CDR1 and CDR2 loops are SQVTM and ANQGSEA.